Listed here is a single T cell receptor (beta chain). Its antigen remains unidentified. This sample is part of a study of vaccination effects on CD4 cells after COVID-19. Findings and caveats of the study: No early post-infection timepoints were available in the study, which also included few convalescent patients.

Sequencing was performed with immunoSEQ multiplex PCR; in TCRdb, only in-frame clones are kept and a portion is missing. The sample has about 47,000 clones; 75% to 80% are singletons. The CDR3 covers 17 residues. V was clipped by 3 bases and J by 2 bases; unmatched bases: 12. Germline CDR1 reads SGHVS; CDR2 reads FNYEAQ. Subsequent to less than eleven days of culture, CD4+ T cells were isolated. The sequences come from CD4+ T cells from PBMCs cultured without peptide, collected before COVID-19 vaccination. The chain employs TRBV7-6 and TRBJ2-5; 7 bases align to TRBD1. This receptor was taken from a human donor who had a prior SARS-CoV-2 infection. CDR3 residues: CASSLTGIWDGQETQYF. CDR3 DNA sequence: TGTGCCAGCAGCTTGACAGGGATTTGGGATGGGCAAGAGACCCAGTACTTC.